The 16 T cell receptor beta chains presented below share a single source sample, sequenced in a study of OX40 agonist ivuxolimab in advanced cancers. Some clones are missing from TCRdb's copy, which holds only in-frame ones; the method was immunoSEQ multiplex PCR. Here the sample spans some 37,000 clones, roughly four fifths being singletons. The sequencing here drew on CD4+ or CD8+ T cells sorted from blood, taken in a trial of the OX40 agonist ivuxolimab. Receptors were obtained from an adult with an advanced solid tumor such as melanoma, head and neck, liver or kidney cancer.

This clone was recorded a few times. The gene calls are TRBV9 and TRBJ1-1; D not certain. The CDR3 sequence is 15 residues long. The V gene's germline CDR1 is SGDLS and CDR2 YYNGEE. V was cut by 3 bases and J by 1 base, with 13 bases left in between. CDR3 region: CASSGQGRQNTEAFF. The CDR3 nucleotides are TGTGCCAGCAGCGGTCAAGGGCGGCAGAACACTGAAGCTTTCTTT.

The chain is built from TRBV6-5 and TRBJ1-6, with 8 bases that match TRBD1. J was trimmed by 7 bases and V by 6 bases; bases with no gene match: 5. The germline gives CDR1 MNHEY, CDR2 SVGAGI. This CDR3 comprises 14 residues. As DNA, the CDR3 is TGTGCCAGCAGGGACAGACAGGGGAATTCACCCCTCCACTTT. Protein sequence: CASRDRQGNSPLHF.

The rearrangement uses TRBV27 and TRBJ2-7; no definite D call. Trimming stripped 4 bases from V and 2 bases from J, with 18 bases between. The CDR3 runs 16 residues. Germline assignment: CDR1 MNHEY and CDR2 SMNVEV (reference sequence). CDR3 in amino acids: CASSSHRLGGTYEQYF. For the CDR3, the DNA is TGTGCCAGCAGTTCCCACAGATTAGGCGGTACCTACGAGCAGTACTTC.

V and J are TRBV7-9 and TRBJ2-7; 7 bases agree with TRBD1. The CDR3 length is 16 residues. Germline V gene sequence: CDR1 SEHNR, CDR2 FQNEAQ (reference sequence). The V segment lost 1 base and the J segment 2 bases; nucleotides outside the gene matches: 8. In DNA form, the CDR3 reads TGTGCCAGCAGCTTAGAGATGACAGGGAGTGCCTACGAGCAGTACTTC. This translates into CASSLEMTGSAYEQYF.

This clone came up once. The CDR3 protein is CASSPAGGYEQYF. DNA of the CDR3: TGTGCCAGCTCCCCCGCGGGAGGCTACGAGCAGTACTTC. This chain connects TRBV18 to TRBJ2-7; 8 nucleotides align to TRBD2. From germline, CDR1 is KGHSH and CDR2 LQKENI. V lost 6 bases to trimming and J lost 3 bases; unmatched junction nucleotides: 4. This CDR3 contains 13 residues.

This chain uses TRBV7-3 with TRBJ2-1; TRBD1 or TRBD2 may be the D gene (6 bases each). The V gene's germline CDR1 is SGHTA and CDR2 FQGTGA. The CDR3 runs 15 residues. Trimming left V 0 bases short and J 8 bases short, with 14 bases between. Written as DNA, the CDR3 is TGTGCCAGCAGCTTAACTACGGGGGCTTACGATGAGCAGTTCTTC. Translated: CASSLTTGAYDEQFF.

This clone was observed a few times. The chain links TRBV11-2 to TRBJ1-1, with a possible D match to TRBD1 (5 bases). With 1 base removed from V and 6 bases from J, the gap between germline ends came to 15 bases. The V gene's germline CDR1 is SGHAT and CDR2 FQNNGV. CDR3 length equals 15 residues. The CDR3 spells CASSLVAGRWAEAFF. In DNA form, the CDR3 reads TGTGCCAGCAGCTTAGTGGCAGGGAGATGGGCTGAAGCTTTCTTT. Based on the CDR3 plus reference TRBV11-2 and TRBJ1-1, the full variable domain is EAGVAQSPRYKIIEKRQSVAFWCNPISGHATLYWYQQILGQGPKLLIQFQNNGVVDDSQLPKDRFSAERLKGVDSTLKIQPAKLEDSAVYLCASSLVAGRWAEAFFGQGTRLTVV.

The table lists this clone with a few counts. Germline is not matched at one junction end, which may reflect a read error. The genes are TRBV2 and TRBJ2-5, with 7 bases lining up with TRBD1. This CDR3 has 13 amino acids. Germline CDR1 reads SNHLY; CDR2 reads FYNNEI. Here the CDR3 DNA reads TGTGCCAGCAGTTGGGACAGCCAAGGGACCCAGTACTTC. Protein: CASSWDSQGTQYF.

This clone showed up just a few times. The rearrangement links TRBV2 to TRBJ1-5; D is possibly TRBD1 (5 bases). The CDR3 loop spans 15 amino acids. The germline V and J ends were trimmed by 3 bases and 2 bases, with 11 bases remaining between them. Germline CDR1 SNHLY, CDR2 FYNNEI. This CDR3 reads CASSESRVGNQPQHF. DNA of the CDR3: TGTGCCAGCAGTGAGAGCAGGGTCGGCAATCAGCCCCAGCATTTT.

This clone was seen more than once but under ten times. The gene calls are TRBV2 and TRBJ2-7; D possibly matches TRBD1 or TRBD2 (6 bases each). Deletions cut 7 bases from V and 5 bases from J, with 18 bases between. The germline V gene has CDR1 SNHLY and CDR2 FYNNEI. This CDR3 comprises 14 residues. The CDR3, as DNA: TGTGCCAGCAACCACTGGGGGGCGAAGAACGAGCAGTACTTC. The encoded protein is CASNHWGAKNEQYF.

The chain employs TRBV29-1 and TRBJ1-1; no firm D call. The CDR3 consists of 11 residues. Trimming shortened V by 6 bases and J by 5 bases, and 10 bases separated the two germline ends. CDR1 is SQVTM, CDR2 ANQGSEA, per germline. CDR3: CSVPDLTEAFF. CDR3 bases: TGCAGCGTCCCAGACTTAACTGAAGCTTTCTTT.

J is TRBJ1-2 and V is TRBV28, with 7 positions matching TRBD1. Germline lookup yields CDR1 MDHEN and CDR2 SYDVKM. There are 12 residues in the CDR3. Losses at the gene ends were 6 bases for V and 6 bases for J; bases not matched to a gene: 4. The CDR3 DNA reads TGTGCCAGCAGCTCAACAGGGGATGGCTACACCTTC. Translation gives CASSSTGDGYTF.

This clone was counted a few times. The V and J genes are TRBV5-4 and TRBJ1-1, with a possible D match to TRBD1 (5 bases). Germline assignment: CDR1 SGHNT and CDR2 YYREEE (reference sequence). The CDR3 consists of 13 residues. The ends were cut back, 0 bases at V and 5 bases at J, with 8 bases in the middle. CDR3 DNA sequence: TGTGCCAGCAGCTTGGCAGGGAGGACTGAAGCTTTCTTT. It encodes CASSLAGRTEAFF.

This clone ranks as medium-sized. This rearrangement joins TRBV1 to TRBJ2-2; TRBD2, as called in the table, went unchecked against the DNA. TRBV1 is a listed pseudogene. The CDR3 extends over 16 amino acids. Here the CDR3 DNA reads TGCACCAGCAGCCAAGGGACTAGCCTTTACACCGGGGAGCTGTTTTTT. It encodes CTSSQGTSLYTGELFF.

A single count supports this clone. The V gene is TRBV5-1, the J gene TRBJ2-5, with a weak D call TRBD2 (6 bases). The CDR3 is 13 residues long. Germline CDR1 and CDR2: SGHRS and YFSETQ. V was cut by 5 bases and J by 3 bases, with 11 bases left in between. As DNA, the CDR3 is TGCGCCAGCAGTCTCCGGGGGAAAGAGACCCAGTACTTC. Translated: CASSLRGKETQYF.

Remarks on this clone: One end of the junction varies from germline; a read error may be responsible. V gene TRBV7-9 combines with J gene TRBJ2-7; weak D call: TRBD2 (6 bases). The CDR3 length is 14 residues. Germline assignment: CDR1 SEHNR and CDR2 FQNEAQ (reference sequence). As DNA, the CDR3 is TGTGCCAGCAGCTTCTGGCGGGACTCCTACGAGCAGCACTTC. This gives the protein CASSFWRDSYEQHF.